Below, 27 T cell receptor beta chains from the same sample are listed, as sequenced in a study of blood T cell repertoires in COVID-19. TCRdb's copy holds only in-frame clones and misses some; the assay was immunoSEQ multiplex PCR. The sample holds roughly 74,000 clones, 85% to 90% seen once. The sequenced material came from peripheral blood. The receptors derive from a woman of 80 years or more with active or convalescent COVID-19.

V and J are TRBV2 and TRBJ1-4, with 11 bases matching TRBD1. The germline V gene encodes CDR1 SNHLY and CDR2 FYNNEI. The V segment lost 6 bases and the J segment 2 bases; nucleotides outside the gene matches: 5. CDR3 size: 16 residues. Here the CDR3 reads CASSRDRGFTNEKLFF. The CDR3 region has the DNA TGTGCCAGCAGCAGGGACAGGGGGTTCACTAATGAAAAACTGTTTTTT. Supplemented by reference TRBV2 and TRBJ1-4, the full variable domain reads EPEVTQTPSHQVTQMGQEVILRCVPISNHLYFYWYRQILGQKVEFLVSFYNNEISEKSEIFDDQFSVERPDGSNFTLKIRSTKLEDSAMYFCASSRDRGFTNEKLFFGSGTQLSVL.

V gene TRBV19 combines with J gene TRBJ1-5, with D hard to call. V lost 6 bases and J 8 bases, leaving 17 bases between the germline ends. This CDR3 region has 14 residues. Germline lookup yields CDR1 LNHDA and CDR2 SQIVND (reference sequence). CDR3 nucleotide sequence: TGTGCCAGTAGATTCGGACTTCTCGGGGAGCCCCAGCATTTT. It encodes CASRFGLLGEPQHF.

The chain uses TRBV15 and TRBJ2-6, with no clear D. The CDR3 loop spans 15 amino acids. Trimming removed 6 bases at V and 0 bases at J, with 9 bases between. CDR1 is LNHNV, CDR2 YYDKDF, per germline (reference sequence). The CDR3 sequence: CATSVRDSGANVLTF. CDR3 bases: TGTGCCACCAGTGTACGAGACTCTGGGGCCAACGTCCTGACTTTC.

This rearrangement joins TRBV24-1 to TRBJ2-1, with D perhaps TRBD2 (5 bases). The CDR3 sequence is 14 residues long. CDR1 KGHDR and CDR2 SFDVKD come from the germline V gene. With 5 bases removed from V and 4 bases from J, the gap between germline ends came to 11 bases. CDR3 protein: CATSVTSGYNEQFF. CDR3 nucleotides: TGTGCCACCAGTGTAACGAGCGGATACAATGAGCAGTTCTTC.

The chain links TRBV7-8 to TRBJ1-2; no clear D. V lost 0 bases and J 5 bases, leaving 19 bases between the germline ends. Germline V lookup: CDR1 SGHVS, CDR2 FQNEAQ. The CDR3 runs 17 residues. For the CDR3, the DNA is TGTGCCAGCAGCTTAGCGCCCGGACTCAGGATCGGGTATGGCTACACCTTC. Protein product: CASSLAPGLRIGYGYTF.

The rearrangement joins TRBV2 to TRBJ2-4; D is unclear. Germline loops: CDR1 SNHLY, CDR2 FYNNEI. Trimming removed 0 bases at V and 5 bases at J, with 5 bases between. The CDR3 is made up of 13 amino acids. CDR3 in DNA: TGTGCCAGCAGTGAAGCCAGGCAAAACATTCAGTACTTC. Encoded protein: CASSEARQNIQYF.

The V and J genes are TRBV18 and TRBJ1-5; D not resolved. Trimming left V 3 bases short and J 9 bases short, with 18 bases between. CDR1 and CDR2 from the germline V gene are KGHSH and LQKENI. The CDR3 consists of 15 residues. CDR3 nucleotides: TGTGCCAGCTCACCGCAGGAGGGTTTGAGTCTGCCCCAGCATTTT. Amino acid sequence: CASSPQEGLSLPQHF.

The chain recombines TRBV20-1 with TRBJ2-5, with 7 bases matching TRBD1. There are 11 residues in the CDR3. The J segment lost 4 bases and the V segment lost 6 bases, leaving 2 bases of the junction unmatched. The germline V gene has CDR1 DFQATT and CDR2 SNEGSKA (reference sequence). Here the CDR3 DNA reads TGCAGTGCAAGACAGGGAGAGACCCAGTACTTC. This translates into CSARQGETQYF.

The rearrangement links TRBV28 to TRBJ1-1, with D hard to call. The CDR3 covers 13 residues. V was trimmed by 8 bases and J by 1 base, leaving 11 bases between them. Germline CDR1 reads MDHEN; CDR2 reads SYDVKM. The CDR3 bases are TGTGCCAGCTGGCTGTCCTCGAACACTGAAGCTTTCTTT. Protein product: CASWLSSNTEAFF.

V gene TRBV6-5 combines with J gene TRBJ2-3, with 7 bases lining up with TRBD2. The CDR3 loop spans 13 amino acids. Unmatched junction bases numbered 7, after V lost 11 bases and J lost 2 bases. Germline V CDR1 and CDR2: MNHEY, SVGAGI. The CDR3 protein is CAGTSVLTDTQYF. CDR3 bases: TGTGCCGGTACTAGCGTTCTCACAGATACGCAGTATTTT.

The genes are TRBV19 and TRBJ1-3, with TRBD1 matching over 8 bases. CDR3 length: 13 residues. The germline V gene encodes CDR1 LNHDA and CDR2 SQIVND (reference sequence). With 10 bases clipped from V and 6 bases from J, the junction kept 8 bases outside the gene matches. The CDR3 reads CATEDRGKNTIYF. The CDR3 bases are TGTGCCACTGAAGACAGGGGTAAAAACACCATATATTTT. The full variable domain, completed using reference TRBV19 and TRBJ1-3, is DGGITQSPKYLFRKEGQNVTLSCEQNLNHDAMYWYRQDPGQGLRLIYYSQIVNDFQKGDIAEGYSVSREKKESFPLTVTSAQKNPTAFYLCATEDRGKNTIYFGEGSWLTVV.

There are a few counts of this clone. The chain uses TRBV6-2 or TRBV6-3 and TRBJ2-5, with unresolved D. Trimming removed 5 bases at V and 5 bases at J, with 12 bases between. The germline V gene encodes CDR1 MNHEY and CDR2 SVGEGT. This CDR3 is built from 13 residues. The CDR3 DNA sequence: TGTGCCAGCAGTCGCGGTTTAGGCGAGACCCAGTACTTC. Its translation: CASSRGLGETQYF.

V usage is TRBV10-3 and J usage is TRBJ1-4; D gene unclear. This CDR3 comprises 17 residues. Germline V lookup: CDR1 ENHRY, CDR2 SYGVKD. V was clipped by 0 bases and J by 0 bases, with 11 bases between them. In nucleotides, the CDR3 is TGTGCCATCAGTGAGTCGAAGAGCTCTGCAACTAATGAAAAACTGTTTTTT. It encodes CAISESKSSATNEKLFF.

This rearrangement joins TRBV19 to TRBJ1-6, with 8 bases aligning to TRBD1. This CDR3 is built from 14 residues. Losses at the gene ends were 4 bases for V and 10 bases for J; bases not matched to a gene: 6. Germline V gene lookup returns CDR1 LNHDA and CDR2 SQIVND (reference sequence). For the CDR3, the DNA is TGTGCCAGTAGTACCGGGACAGGCACGTCACCCCTCCACTTT. Its protein is CASSTGTGTSPLHF.

CDR3 loop: CASSQWSPTNEKLFF. In DNA form, the CDR3 reads TGTGCCAGCAGCCAGTGGAGTCCAACTAATGAAAAACTGTTTTTT. The chain couples TRBV3-1 (or the pseudogene TRBV3-2) to TRBJ1-4; D is unclear. Germline lookup yields CDR1 LGHDT and CDR2 YNNKEL (reference sequence). V was shortened by 3 bases and J by 0 bases, with 8 bases between the two germline ends. The CDR3 contains 15 residues.

The CDR3 coding sequence is TGTGCTAGTGGTTTTATTCTAGCCCCTAGCACAGATACGCAGTATTTT. Encoded protein: CASGFILAPSTDTQYF. The rearrangement joins TRBV12-5 to TRBJ2-3; a possible D gene is TRBD2 (5 bases). The CDR3 consists of 16 residues. Trimming left V 3 bases short and J 0 bases short, with 13 bases between. From germline, CDR1 is LGHNT and CDR2 FRNRAP.

This clone was seen only once. Other DNA sequences in this sample translate to the same CDR3. The J gene is TRBJ2-3, the V gene TRBV11-2; D may be TRBD2 (5 bases). CDR1 and CDR2 (germline): SGHAT, FQNNGV. With 1 base removed from V and 3 bases from J, the gap between germline ends came to 5 bases. There are 13 residues in the CDR3. The CDR3 is CASSLAGTDTQYF. The CDR3 nucleotides are TGTGCCAGCAGCTTAGCGGGGACAGATACGCAGTATTTT.

The count of this clone is one. This chain uses TRBV29-1 with TRBJ1-2; D is possibly TRBD1 (6 bases). Germline-derived CDR1 and CDR2 are SQVTM and ANQGSEA. V lost 2 bases and J 8 bases, leaving 9 bases between the germline ends. The CDR3 sequence is 11 residues long. CDR3 in DNA: TGCAGCGTTGAAACAGGGCGAGGCTACACCTTC. This encodes CSVETGRGYTF. Drawing the rest from reference TRBV29-1 and TRBJ1-2, the complete variable domain is SAVISQKPSRDICQRGTSLTIQCQVDSQVTMMFWYRQQPGQSLTLIATANQGSEATYESGFVIDKFPISRPNLTFSTLTVSNMSPEDSSIYLCSVETGRGYTFGSGTRLTVV.

The chain links TRBV7-9 to TRBJ1-4, with TRBD1 matching over 9 bases. The CDR3 extends over 14 amino acids. The germline V gene has CDR1 SEHNR and CDR2 FQNEAQ (reference sequence). The junction had 5 bases not matched to a gene; V was cut back by 5 bases and J by 7 bases. The CDR3 is CASSGTGSGEKLFF. In nucleotides, the CDR3 is TGTGCCAGCAGCGGGACAGGGTCCGGTGAAAAACTGTTTTTT.

The rearrangement uses TRBV24-1 and TRBJ2-1, with a possible D match to TRBD2 (7 bases). CDR1 KGHDR and CDR2 SFDVKD come from the germline V gene. The CDR3 covers 16 residues. Trimming removed 3 bases at V and 5 bases at J, with 16 bases between. The CDR3 region is CATSDPGGASDNEQFF. CDR3 nucleotides: TGTGCCACCAGTGATCCTGGGGGGGCGTCAGACAATGAGCAGTTCTTC.

This clone has a single count. This chain joins TRBV5-1 and TRBJ1-1; D ambiguous. CDR1 is SGHRS, CDR2 YFSETQ, per germline. This CDR3 contains 14 residues. V lost 6 bases and J 0 bases, leaving 12 bases between the germline ends. CDR3 residues: CASKLGGMNTEAFF. DNA for the CDR3: TGCGCCAGCAAGCTCGGAGGGATGAACACTGAAGCTTTCTTT.

The CDR3 sequence: CASSLVQGAREAFF. CDR3 sequence (DNA): TGTGCCAGCAGCTTGGTTCAGGGGGCGCGTGAAGCTTTCTTT. The chain has TRBV5-4 and TRBJ1-1; 8 positions agree with TRBD1. V trimming: 0 bases; J trimming: 7 bases; junction bases outside the gene matches: 5. This CDR3 has 14 residues. The germline V gene encodes CDR1 SGHNT and CDR2 YYREEE (reference sequence).

The V and J genes are TRBV19 and TRBJ1-5, with a possible D match to TRBD1 (5 bases). Germline CDR1 is LNHDA and CDR2 is SQIVND (reference sequence). The CDR3 length is 15 residues. V lost 7 bases and J 0 bases, leaving 13 bases between the germline ends. CDR3 sequence (DNA): TGTGCCAGTACCCCGGGGGTTTATAGCAATCAGCCCCAGCATTTT. This sequence encodes CASTPGVYSNQPQHF.

V and J are TRBV7-3 and TRBJ1-1; D is perhaps TRBD1 (6 bases). The V end lost 5 bases, the J end lost 4 bases, and 14 bases lay between the germline ends. Germline values: CDR1 SGHTA, CDR2 FQGTGA. The CDR3 extends over 14 amino acids. The CDR3 reads CASSDTGWSTEAFF. CDR3 DNA sequence: TGTGCCAGCAGCGATACAGGGTGGAGCACTGAAGCTTTCTTT.

The chain combines TRBV3-1 (or the pseudogene TRBV3-2) with TRBJ1-4, with 8 bases matching TRBD1. Germline assignment: CDR1 LGHDT and CDR2 YNNKEL (reference sequence). The CDR3 covers 23 residues. The J segment lost 4 bases and the V segment lost 3 bases, leaving 28 bases of the junction unmatched. CDR3 residues: CASSHLSGARGIQGVSGNEKLFF. For the CDR3, the DNA is TGTGCCAGCAGCCATCTCTCAGGGGCGCGGGGCATACAGGGGGTCTCTGGTAATGAAAAACTGTTTTTT.

The chain is built from TRBV3-1 (or the pseudogene TRBV3-2) and TRBJ1-5, with a weak D call TRBD1 (6 bases). The CDR3 has 13 residues. In germline, CDR1 is LGHDT, CDR2 YNNKEL (reference sequence). Trimming stripped 4 bases from V and 6 bases from J, with 10 bases between. The CDR3 is CASSLPGVQPQHF. In nucleotides, the CDR3 is TGTGCCAGCAGCCTACCAGGGGTTCAGCCCCAGCATTTT.

This clone was seen a single time. The chain is built from TRBV5-5 and TRBJ2-2; 12 positions match TRBD2. The CDR3 covers 17 residues. Germline CDR1 reads SGHKS; CDR2 reads YYEKEE (reference sequence). Trimming took 0 bases from V and 6 from J; bases not matched to a gene: 6. Here the CDR3 DNA reads TGTGCCAGCAGCTTGGCGGTTCTAGCGGGAGGGGCCGGGGAGCTGTTTTTT. It translates to CASSLAVLAGGAGELFF.